This TCR beta chain is from a study of technical replicates of blood from four donors (TCRdb year 2017). Libraries were built with the immunoSEQ multiplex PCR assay. Not all clones reach the TCRdb copy of this immuneACCESS table, which keeps in-frame sequences only. Checked studies attribute under half of the gap to unresolved V genes and leave the rest unexplained. The sample yields fewer than 75,000 clones; around 93% were counted once. 0.25% of the sample is taken by the ten largest. Note on this clone: Its antigen is unknown. Base qualities are not at hand, and no much larger clone is one base apart.

As encoded in the germline V gene, CDR1 is SGHRS while CDR2 is YFSETQ. Between the V and J ends, shortened by 0 bases and 1 base respectively, the junction contains 6 bases. The CDR3 runs 14 residues from the cysteine to the phenylalanine. The entry retains the CDR3 DNA only, 42 bases that are in frame from base 1. The receptor chain draws on TRBV5-1 and TRBJ2-3, with no reliable assignment of the D segment. Sequenced sample: T cells isolated from PBMCs. The TCR comes from a human donor in good health. The nucleotides read TGCGCCAGCAGCTTGGCGGCGGGCACAGATACGCAGTATTTT. Its translation reads: CASSLAAGTDTQYF. The entire variable domain, with the stretches around the CDR3 drawn from the reference TRBV5-1 and TRBJ2-3 proteins, is KAGVTQTPRYLIKTRGQQVTLSCSPISGHRSVSWYQQTPGQGLQFLFEYFSETQRNKGNFPGRFSGRQFSNSRSEMNVSTLELGDSALYLCASSLAAGTDTQYFGPGTRLTVL.